This TCR beta chain appears in the sequencing data of a study of blood T cells in healthy people across ages. Trimming stripped 0 bases from V and 12 bases from J, with 18 bases between. This CDR3 has 14 amino acids. In germline, CDR1 is LGHDT, CDR2 YNNKEL (reference sequence). It was with a sample-barcoded 5' primer and a J-beta primer mix that a second PCR of about 6 to 12 cycles was run. TCRdb re-derived calls from the 5' RACE reads in MiXCR, one entry per CDR3 protein. This sample has 1.5 million to 1.9 million distinct CDR3 sequences, with approximately 42% found just once. This TCR was sampled from a woman aged 18-35 years in good health. Sample: blood. The V call is TRBV3-1, the J call TRBJ2-7; unclear D gene. DNA of the CDR3: TGTGCCAGCAGCCAAGATCTCTCATTGAGGCCAACGTACTTC. Translated, it gives CASSQDLSLRPTYF.